Following are 30 T cell receptor beta chains from one sample sequenced in a study of T-cell reconstitution after alpha-beta-depleted transplantation in children. Researchers prepared the TCRbeta library using unique molecular identifiers, the study reports. TCRdb used MiXCR to reprocess the PCR reads, holding one entry per CDR3 protein. The sample has fewer than 150,000 distinct CDR3 sequences; approximately 22% are singletons. This sample comprised PBMCs, mostly from graft donor cells, obtained 180 days after TCRalphabeta/CD19-depleted stem cell transplant. Every receptor here comes from a male patient between 2 and 15 years old who had a stem cell transplant for chronic granulomatous disease, so the T cells may come from the graft donor.

There are a few counts of this clonotype. This chain links TRBV29-1 with TRBJ2-3; TRBD1 might be the D (6 bases). CDR1 SQVTM and CDR2 ANQGSEA come from the germline V gene. Trimming took 6 bases from V and 2 from J, leaving 12 bases between them. This CDR3 spans 13 amino acids. Here the CDR3 reads CSVAGVLTDTQYF. The CDR3 DNA sequence: TGCAGCGTAGCAGGGGTGCTCACAGATACGCAGTATTTT.

The rearrangement joins TRBV20-1 to TRBJ2-1; D might be TRBD1 or TRBD2, each matching 6 bases. CDR3 length: 15 amino acids. Germline V gene sequence: CDR1 DFQATT, CDR2 SNEGSKA (reference sequence). V lost 3 bases and J lost 4, with 16 bases in between. The CDR3 DNA is TGCAGTGCTAGGGGGGTCGGGGGCATATACAATGAGCAGTTCTTC. Protein sequence: CSARGVGGIYNEQFF.

In this sample, this clonotype turned up many times. V and J are TRBV29-1 and TRBJ2-7, with D perhaps TRBD1 or TRBD2 (5 bases each). Trimming cost V 0 bases and J 3 bases, with 12 bases left between them. CDR1 and CDR2 (germline): SQVTM, ANQGSEA. This CDR3 has 14 residues. The CDR3 DNA reads as TGCAGCGTTGAAGAGGGGGAGAGTTACTACGAGCAGTACTTC. It yields the protein CSVEEGESYYEQYF.

This clonotype has a count of ten or more. The chain recombines TRBV29-1 with TRBJ1-2; 8 bases are shared with TRBD1. The CDR3 runs 12 residues. With V trimmed by 5 bases and J by 4 bases, 3 bases remained unmatched. Germline-derived CDR1 and CDR2 are SQVTM and ANQGSEA. The CDR3 sequence: CSVSTGVYGYTF. CDR3 nucleotides: TGCAGCGTTTCGACAGGGGTCTATGGCTACACCTTC. Full variable domain (outside the CDR3, taken from reference TRBV29-1 and TRBJ1-2): SAVISQKPSRDICQRGTSLTIQCQVDSQVTMMFWYRQQPGQSLTLIATANQGSEATYESGFVIDKFPISRPNLTFSTLTVSNMSPEDSSIYLCSVSTGVYGYTFGSGTRLTVV.

This clonotype was seen only a few times. The chain combines TRBV12-3 or TRBV12-4 with TRBJ2-2; D unclear. Trimming stripped 7 bases from V and 0 bases from J, with 18 bases between. This CDR3 has 17 amino acids. CDR3 amino acids: CASIPAESNANTGELFF. The CDR3 DNA follows: TGTGCCAGCATCCCCGCGGAATCGAATGCGAACACCGGGGAGCTGTTTTTT.

This clonotype was found many times. This chain uses TRBV20-1 with TRBJ2-3; 11 bases align to TRBD2. Germline lookup yields CDR1 DFQATT and CDR2 SNEGSKA (reference sequence). The ends lost 6 bases at V and 4 bases at J; junction bases unmatched: 3. This CDR3 region has 13 residues. As DNA, the CDR3 is TGCAGTGCCCGACTAGCGGGGCCAGATACGCAGTATTTT. This codes for CSARLAGPDTQYF.

This clonotype was seen many times. V is TRBV5-1 and J is TRBJ2-5; tentative D call: TRBD1 (6 bases). CDR1 is SGHRS, CDR2 YFSETQ, per germline. CDR3 length equals 14 residues. V lost 3 bases, J lost 4 bases, and 13 bases lay in between. In DNA form, the CDR3 reads TGCGCCAGCAGCTCGGACAGTTGGGGAGAGACCCAGTACTTC. Translation gives CASSSDSWGETQYF.

CDR3 nucleotide sequence: TGTGCCAGCAGTTTAGTGGGAGGGGGCGACTCTGGGGCCAACGTCCTGACTTTC. Translated: CASSLVGGGDSGANVLTF. The gene calls are TRBV12-3 or TRBV12-4 and TRBJ2-6, with D tentatively TRBD1 or TRBD2 (7 bases each). V shed 1 base and J shed 0 bases, with 13 bases lying between them. The CDR3 runs to 18 residues.

This clonotype was detected ten times or more. The genes are TRBV7-2 and TRBJ1-5, with D unclear. CDR1 and CDR2 from the germline V gene are SGHTA and FQGNSA. There are 15 residues in the CDR3. The ends were cut back, 0 bases at V and 5 bases at J, with 11 bases in the middle. CDR3 residues: CASSLADRAYQPQHF. CDR3 nucleotides: TGTGCCAGCAGCTTAGCAGACCGGGCCTATCAGCCCCAGCATTTT.

The table lists this clonotype with many counts. This chain uses TRBV5-1 with TRBJ2-3, with TRBD1 matching over 8 bases. Germline lookup yields CDR1 SGHRS and CDR2 YFSETQ. V dropped 0 bases and J dropped 2; count of bases not matched to a gene: 2. This CDR3 has 15 residues. The CDR3 region has the DNA TGCGCCAGCAGCTTGGTGACAGGGGTCACAGATACGCAGTATTTT. Translating gives CASSLVTGVTDTQYF. The whole variable domain, filled in from reference TRBV5-1 and TRBJ2-3, reads KAGVTQTPRYLIKTRGQQVTLSCSPISGHRSVSWYQQTPGQGLQFLFEYFSETQRNKGNFPGRFSGRQFSNSRSEMNVSTLELGDSALYLCASSLVTGVTDTQYFGPGTRLTVL.

The table lists this clonotype with many counts. The V gene is TRBV29-1, the J gene TRBJ1-1, with D unresolved. The CDR3 contains 13 residues. Germline-derived CDR1 and CDR2 are SQVTM and ANQGSEA. The V end was cut by 6 bases, the J end by 3 bases, with 14 bases between. CDR3 amino acids: CSVRSARDTEAFF. CDR3 sequence (DNA): TGCAGCGTGAGGTCGGCTAGGGACACTGAAGCTTTCTTT. Complete variable domain (other parts from reference TRBV29-1 and TRBJ1-1): SAVISQKPSRDICQRGTSLTIQCQVDSQVTMMFWYRQQPGQSLTLIATANQGSEATYESGFVIDKFPISRPNLTFSTLTVSNMSPEDSSIYLCSVRSARDTEAFFGQGTRLTVV.

The V call is TRBV5-1, the J call TRBJ2-7; 7 bases align to TRBD1. The J segment lost 4 bases and the V segment lost 3 bases, leaving 10 bases of the junction unmatched. Germline V CDR1 and CDR2: SGHRS, YFSETQ. The CDR3 covers 15 residues. The CDR3 nucleotides are TGCGCCAGCAGCTCGACAGGGTGCGTGGGGTACGAGCAGTACTTC. Its protein product is CASSSTGCVGYEQYF.

This clonotype was detected ten times or more. This chain joins TRBV20-1 and TRBJ1-5; the D is unclear. Germline V gene sequence: CDR1 DFQATT, CDR2 SNEGSKA (reference sequence). The CDR3 length is 14 residues. The ends were cut back, 3 bases at V and 4 bases at J, with 13 bases in the middle. The DNA of the CDR3 is TGCAGTGCTAGGTTAGTCGACCGTAATCAGCCCCAGCATTTT. The encoded protein is CSARLVDRNQPQHF.

This clonotype was recorded many times. The chain links TRBV7-9 to TRBJ2-2, with D possibly TRBD2 on 5 matching bases. The CDR3 spans 17 residues. Germline V lookup: CDR1 SEHNR, CDR2 FQNEAQ (reference sequence). The V gene lost 2 bases and the J gene lost 4 bases, with 17 bases spanning the gap. This CDR3 reads CASSLFRGVTPTGELFF. CDR3 DNA sequence: TGTGCCAGCAGCTTATTCCGGGGAGTTACTCCCACCGGGGAGCTGTTTTTT.

The chain has TRBV12-3 or TRBV12-4 and TRBJ2-1, with 7 bases lining up with TRBD2. Trimming cost V 2 bases and J 9 bases; bases outside gene matches: 7. The CDR3 runs 14 residues. Here the CDR3 DNA reads TGTGCCAGCAGTTTACTAGCGGTAGCTGGTGAGCAGTTCTTC. Amino acid sequence: CASSLLAVAGEQFF.

This clonotype was seen only a few times. The CDR3 spells CASSLATGAGDYEQYF. DNA for the CDR3: TGTGCCAGCAGTTTAGCCACCGGGGCCGGAGACTACGAGCAGTACTTC. The rearrangement links TRBV12-3 or TRBV12-4 to TRBJ2-7; D may correspond to TRBD1 or TRBD2 (5 bases each). V was clipped by 0 bases and J by 3 bases, with 15 bases between them. The CDR3 is 16 residues long.

This clonotype was counted between two and nine times. The V call is TRBV15, the J call TRBJ2-7; possibly TRBD1 for D (6 bases). The CDR3 runs 15 residues. Germline V lookup: CDR1 LNHNV, CDR2 YYDKDF (reference sequence). The V end lost 3 bases, the J end lost 4 bases, and 16 bases lay between the germline ends. In nucleotides, the CDR3 is TGTGCCACCAGCAGGGCCGGGACACCTCTATACGAGCAGTACTTC. Translating it yields CATSRAGTPLYEQYF.

This clonotype came up many times. The CDR3, as DNA: TGTGCCAGCAGTCCCACTAGCGGGAAGAATGAGCAGTTCTTC. Protein sequence: CASSPTSGKNEQFF. The chain joins TRBV12-3 or TRBV12-4 to TRBJ2-1; 10 positions agree with TRBD2. This CDR3 comprises 14 residues. After removal of 5 bases from V and 7 bases from J, the junction contained 5 bases not matched to a gene.

This clonotype was observed at least ten times. The CDR3 spells CASSPTGTGEQETQYF. The CDR3 DNA sequence: TGCGCCAGCAGCCCCACCGGGACAGGGGAGCAAGAGACCCAGTACTTC. The chain recombines TRBV5-1 with TRBJ2-5, with TRBD1 identical over 10 bases. V shed 4 bases, J shed 2 bases, and the junction held 8 bases outside the gene matches. The CDR3 has 16 residues. Germline assignment: CDR1 SGHRS and CDR2 YFSETQ.

The chain links TRBV9 to TRBJ2-1; D gene uncertain. The CDR3 is made up of 13 amino acids. Germline-derived CDR1 and CDR2 are SGDLS and YYNGEE. Deletions cut 1 base from V and 7 bases from J, with 9 bases between. CDR3 sequence (DNA): TGTGCCAGCAGCGTAAAGGGAAGTAATGAGCAGTTCTTC. This gives the protein CASSVKGSNEQFF.

This clonotype was detected many times. This chain connects TRBV12-3 or TRBV12-4 to TRBJ2-3; maybe TRBD1 (5 bases). The CDR3 loop spans 15 amino acids. V was cut by 5 bases and J by 0 bases, with 12 bases left in between. CDR3 sequence reads: CASSPQGGSTDTQYF. The CDR3 region has the DNA TGTGCCAGCAGTCCTCAGGGTGGGAGCACAGATACGCAGTATTTT.

In this sample, this clonotype turned up many times. The J gene is TRBJ1-5, the V gene TRBV7-2; no clear D gene. Trimming took 6 bases from V and 0 from J, leaving 3 bases between them. The CDR3 extends over 12 amino acids. CDR1 is SGHTA and CDR2 is FQGNSA in the germline V gene. Written as DNA, the CDR3 is TGTGCCAGCAGTTATAGCAATCAGCCCCAGCATTTT. Encoded protein: CASSYSNQPQHF.

The CDR3 spells CASAPPGFGYEQYF. The DNA for the CDR3 is TGTGCCAGCGCCCCCCCTGGGTTTGGTTACGAGCAGTACTTC. This chain connects TRBV28 to TRBJ2-7; D is unclear. V gave up 8 bases and J gave up 4 bases, with 18 bases separating them. CDR1 and CDR2 (germline): MDHEN, SYDVKM. CDR3 size: 14 residues.

This clonotype has just a few counts. The chain recombines TRBV7-2 with TRBJ2-7; 12 positions agree with TRBD2. CDR3 length: 16 residues. CDR1 is SGHTA and CDR2 is FQGNSA in the germline V gene. The V gene end was trimmed by 2 bases and the J gene end by 3 bases; junction bases not matched to a gene: 5. CDR3 in amino acids: CASSLSGTSGFYEQYF. DNA of the CDR3: TGTGCCAGCAGCTTATCAGGGACTAGCGGGTTCTACGAGCAGTACTTC.

Ten or more counts support this clonotype. This chain connects TRBV20-1 to TRBJ2-1; possible D gene TRBD1, 6 bases. Deletions cut 6 bases from V and 0 bases from J, with 15 bases between. Germline-derived CDR1 and CDR2 are DFQATT and SNEGSKA (reference sequence). The CDR3 consists of 15 residues. CDR3 DNA: TGCAGTGCCAGGATAATAGGGGGCTCCTACAATGAGCAGTTCTTC. Amino acid sequence: CSARIIGGSYNEQFF.

The chain is built from TRBV4-3 and TRBJ2-5, with D hard to call. The CDR3 is made up of 15 amino acids. V was pared by 4 bases and J by 0 bases, with 12 bases between. Germline V gives CDR1 LGHNA, CDR2 YSLEER. The CDR3 DNA reads TGCGCCAGCAGCCTAAGGGTTACAAACCAAGAGACCCAGTACTTC. Protein: CASSLRVTNQETQYF.

This clonotype was observed many times. The chain carries TRBV12-3 or TRBV12-4 and TRBJ2-5; D assignment may be TRBD1 or TRBD2 (6 bases each). This CDR3 comprises 13 residues. The V and J ends lost 6 bases and 5 bases respectively, with 13 bases between them. The CDR3 loop is CASSKTGRETQYF. CDR3 in DNA: TGTGCCAGCAGCAAAACAGGGAGGGAGACCCAGTACTTC.

This clonotype was seen many times. J is TRBJ2-3 and V is TRBV5-5, with D possibly being TRBD1 or TRBD2 (6 bases each). CDR3 length equals 16 residues. V was pared by 1 base and J by 3 bases, with 15 bases between. Germline CDR1 SGHKS, CDR2 YYEKEE (reference sequence). CDR3 nucleotides: TGTGCCAGCAGCTTGTGGGGGGCGAAGGGGACAGATACGCAGTATTTT. This gives the protein CASSLWGAKGTDTQYF.

A few counts support this clonotype. This sequence joins TRBV29-1 and TRBJ1-1; TRBD1 might be the D (6 bases). The length of the CDR3 is 15 residues. In germline, CDR1 is SQVTM, CDR2 ANQGSEA. Trimming cost V 7 bases and J 10 bases, with 28 bases left between them. CDR3 sequence reads: CSARQFKQGGDRAFF. CDR3 coding DNA: TGCAGCGCCCGACAATTTAAACAGGGAGGCGATAGAGCTTTCTTT.

The V and J genes are TRBV4-1 and TRBJ2-3; D not resolved. Trimming pared 1 base from V and 1 base from J, leaving 18 bases between. The CDR3 totals 18 residues. Germline CDR1 reads MGHRA; CDR2 reads YSYEKL. Written as DNA, the CDR3 is TGCGCCAGCAGCCAAGTCTCTGATTGGGCTACCCGCACAGATACGCAGTATTTT. The encoded protein is CASSQVSDWATRTDTQYF.